This T cell receptor beta chain was retrieved from a study of CD8 T cells in ankylosing spondylitis. General study findings and limits: Disease-linked clones, CD8+, were relatively rare in peripheral blood. Disease-linked clones were reportedly significantly enriched in matched ankylosing spondylitis synovial fluid.

Construction of TCR beta libraries was performed using quantitative 5'-RACE with molecular barcodes. In TCRdb, the 5' RACE reads were re-called with MiXCR into one record per CDR3 protein. The sample records roughly 230,000 distinct CDR3 sequences, more than 15% being singletons. This clonotype occurred a few times. As yet, its antigen is unknown. This CDR3 is built from 15 residues. Looked up from germline, CDR1 is SQVTM and CDR2 is ANQGSEA. Trimming took off 1 base at V and 0 bases at J, with 9 bases between the two ends. This receptor was obtained from a male donor with ankylosing spondylitis or in good health (not recorded which). The gene calls are TRBV29-1 and TRBJ2-2; the D is unclear. The sample taken for sequencing was blood, either unsorted or a sorted T cell fraction (not recorded which). The DNA for the CDR3 is TGCAGCGTTGAAGCTGGGAAAACGAACACCGGGGAGCTGTTTTTT. Translated: CSVEAGKTNTGELFF.